The 10 T cell receptor beta chains reported below all come from one sample, sequenced in a study of cytomegalovirus exposure and HLA in healthy donors. Data came from immunoSEQ multiplex PCR; TCRdb stores just in-frame clones and leaves some out. The sample has a few hundred thousand clones; 86% are singletons. The sample taken for sequencing was PBMCs. The receptors shown here come from a woman aged 18-29 years in good health and CMV-seronegative.

The chain employs TRBV5-1 and TRBJ1-2; TRBD1 matches 7 bases. The germline V gene has CDR1 SGHRS and CDR2 YFSETQ. J lost 7 bases, V lost 4 bases, and 10 bases had no gene match. The CDR3 spans 14 residues. CDR3 protein: CASSPVTGSAGYTF. CDR3 in DNA: TGCGCCAGCAGCCCAGTGACAGGGTCCGCTGGCTACACCTTC.

The CDR3 protein is CASRGQGASFSSTDTQYF. In DNA form, the CDR3 reads TGCGCCAGCAGGGGACAGGGGGCTTCCTTTTCTAGCACAGATACGCAGTATTTT. The J gene is TRBJ2-3, the V gene TRBV4-1, with TRBD1 matching over 12 bases. Germline V lookup: CDR1 MGHRA, CDR2 YSYEKL. The CDR3 is 18 amino acids. V was pared by 6 bases and J by 0 bases, with 10 bases of the junction left unmatched.

V and J are TRBV7-9 and TRBJ2-3, with D possibly matching TRBD1 (6 bases). Trimming took 4 bases from V and 5 from J, leaving 19 bases between them. This CDR3 contains 16 residues. Germline V CDR1 and CDR2: SEHNR, FQNEAQ (reference sequence). The DNA of the CDR3 is TGTGCCAGCAGCTCACTGCGCAGGGGCCAGGGAGATACGCAGTATTTT. Translated, it gives CASSSLRRGQGDTQYF.

The genes are TRBV25-1 and TRBJ2-2, with 8 positions matching TRBD1. The germline V gene encodes CDR1 MGHDK and CDR2 SYGVNS. The V segment lost 8 bases and the J segment 3 bases; nucleotides outside the gene matches: 5. The CDR3 runs 14 residues. CDR3 in amino acids: CASQGARDTGELFF. The DNA for the CDR3 is TGTGCCAGCCAGGGGGCGCGGGACACCGGGGAGCTGTTTTTT. The full variable domain, rest sourced from reference TRBV25-1 and TRBJ2-2, is EADIYQTPRYLVIGTGKKITLECSQTMGHDKMYWYQQDPGMELHLIHYSYGVNSTEKGDLSSESTVSRIRTEHFPLTLESARPSHTSQYLCASQGARDTGELFFGEGSRLTVL.

The chain carries TRBV27 and TRBJ2-4; D might be TRBD1 (6 bases). This CDR3 contains 14 residues. Germline-derived CDR1 and CDR2 are MNHEY and SMNVEV (reference sequence). Trimming cost V 5 bases and J 9 bases, with 17 bases left between them. CDR3 sequence (DNA): TGTGCCAGCAGTATTCAGACAGGTTCGAGCATTCAGTACTTC. This translates into CASSIQTGSSIQYF.

The CDR3, as DNA: TGCAGCGCAAGACAGGTCGGTAATGAAAAACTGTTTTTT. This codes for CSARQVGNEKLFF. The chain recombines TRBV29-1 with TRBJ1-4; weak D call: TRBD1 (6 bases). Germline V lookup: CDR1 SQVTM, CDR2 ANQGSEA. The CDR3 covers 13 residues. Trimming took 7 bases from V and 4 from J, leaving 13 bases between them.

This clone appeared a single time. The rearrangement uses TRBV6-6 and TRBJ1-2; 11 nucleotides match TRBD1. Trimming took 2 bases from V and 8 from J; bases not matched to a gene: 7. CDR1 and CDR2 from the germline V gene are MNHNY and SVGAGI (reference sequence). This CDR3 region has 15 residues. The CDR3 nucleotides are TGTGCCAGCAGTTACGAGGGGACAGGGGGTTGGGGCTACACCTTC. Protein sequence: CASSYEGTGGWGYTF.

V gene TRBV27 combines with J gene TRBJ2-5, with TRBD2 matching over 10 bases. The germline V gene has CDR1 MNHEY and CDR2 SMNVEV (reference sequence). V was clipped by 6 bases and J by 4 bases; unmatched bases: 11. The CDR3 covers 16 residues. CDR3 coding DNA: TGTGCCAGCAGCCCCGGGAGCGGGAGGGCATCAGAGACCCAGTACTTC. This sequence encodes CASSPGSGRASETQYF.

The rearrangement joins TRBV18 to TRBJ2-5; 7 bases fit TRBD2. The CDR3 is made up of 15 amino acids. CDR1 is KGHSH and CDR2 is LQKENI in the germline V gene. Germline trimming cut 1 base from V and 2 bases from J; bases unmatched to any gene: 4. CDR3 protein: CASSPRGGAQETQYF. Here the CDR3 DNA reads TGTGCCAGCTCACCACGCGGGGGAGCGCAAGAGACCCAGTACTTC.

The chain uses TRBV27 and TRBJ1-5; D may be TRBD1 (6 bases). The V end lost 6 bases, the J end lost 4 bases, and 10 bases lay between the germline ends. The CDR3 runs to 13 residues. Per the germline V gene, CDR1 is MNHEY and CDR2 is SMNVEV (reference sequence). CDR3 sequence reads: CASSIRGNQPQHF. Written as DNA, the CDR3 is TGTGCCAGCAGCATTAGGGGGAATCAGCCCCAGCATTTT.